Given below is one TCR beta chain in context. What antigen it recognizes has not been identified. Base-call qualities are not available, and no considerably larger clone is one nucleotide away. Whole blood was collected in K2EDTA tubes by collaborating institutions according to the institutions' own protocols. For TCRbeta analysis, collaborator samples were shipped as frozen whole blood, as isolated PBMCs, or as DNA extracted from either sample type. TCRbeta CDR3 regions were amplified from genomic DNA using the immunoSEQ Assay, a bias-controlled multiplex PCR. The study's processing was this. Within the assay, amplification of reference gene primers was used to estimate how many nucleated cells each sample contained. To quantify the absolute abundance of each unique TCRbeta CDR3 rearrangement, sequence reads were collapsed and filtered. For each sample, productive Simpson clonality was calculated as the square root of Simpson's diversity index over productive rearrangements. As stored in TCRdb, this immuneACCESS dataset retains in-frame rearrangements with V and J assigned. A fraction of the clones does not appear; measured against another copy, unresolved V genes explain less than half of the discrepancy, and the remainder lacks a known reason. For V, J and clone size, that table is used; D and trimming come from the DNA. The sample yields around 29,000 clones; 87% were counted once. In total, the top ten clones hold approximately 9% of the sample.

The germline V gene encodes CDR1 SGHTA and CDR2 FQGTGA. The cysteine opens and the phenylalanine closes a CDR3 of 16 amino acids. Just CDR3 DNA is preserved here, 48 bases in frame from base 1. V is cut by 3 bases and J by 3 bases, and the space between the germline ends is 15 bases. The data originate from a study of blood T cell repertoires in COVID-19 (TCRdb year 2020). Study-level background: The collaborator samples originated in the United States, Italy and Spain and spanned the acute and convalescent phases of COVID-19. Samples were obtained from the ongoing ImmuneRACE study (first 160 participants) and from over 1,000 subjects provided by 6 global collaborators. HLA class I and class II types, where available, came from metadata supplied by the sample provider rather than from assay-based typing. Deeply sampled blood TCRbeta repertoires from subjects exposed to, actively infected with, or recovered from COVID-19 were included in the dataset. A freely available public database, intended as a resource for researchers studying the immune response to SARS-CoV-2, is where the repertoires were released. Nearly every sample came with metadata listing a de-identified subject ID, COVID-19 status, age in years and sex. The material from the prospective study consisted of cDNA or gDNA derived from T cells, B-cell-depleted T cells, or PBMCs. Overall results and qualifications from the work: How much clinical and demographic metadata was included differed by source and by participant, and the metadata was provided uncurated.

The chain uses TRBV7-3 and TRBJ2-1, and TRBD1 may be the D gene, going by 6 matching bases. This TCR came from a human donor in a cohort sampled during active COVID-19. Input material: peripheral blood. The CDR3 reads CASSFQGSIGYNEQFF. The DNA sequence is TGTGCCAGCAGCTTCCAGGGGAGTATAGGCTACAATGAGCAGTTCTTC.